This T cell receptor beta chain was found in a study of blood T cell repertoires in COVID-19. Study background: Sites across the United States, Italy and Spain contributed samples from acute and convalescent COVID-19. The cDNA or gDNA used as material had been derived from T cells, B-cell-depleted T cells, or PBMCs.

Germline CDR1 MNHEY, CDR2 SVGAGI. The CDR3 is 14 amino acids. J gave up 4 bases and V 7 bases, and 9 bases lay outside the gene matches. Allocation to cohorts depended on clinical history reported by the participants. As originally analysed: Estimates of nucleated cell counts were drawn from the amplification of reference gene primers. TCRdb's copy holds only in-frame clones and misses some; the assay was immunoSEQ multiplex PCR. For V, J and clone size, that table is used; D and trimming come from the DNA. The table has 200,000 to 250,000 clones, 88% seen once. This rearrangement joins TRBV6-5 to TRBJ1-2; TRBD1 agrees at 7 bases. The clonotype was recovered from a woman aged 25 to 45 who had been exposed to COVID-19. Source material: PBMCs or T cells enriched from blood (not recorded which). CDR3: CASIRGSILYGYTF. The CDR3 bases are TGTGCCAGCATCAGGGGGAGCATCCTCTATGGCTACACCTTC.